These 10 T cell receptor beta chains came from one sample sequenced in a study of B cell selection in AIRE deficiency. Regulatory T cells were sorted as CD4+CD25hiCD127low/negative cells. Some clones are missing from TCRdb's copy, which holds only in-frame ones; the method was immunoSEQ multiplex PCR. The sample holds roughly 18,000 clones, approximately 94% seen once. Sequencing was performed on CD4+CD25+ Tregs sorted from PBMCs. The receptors originated from a human donor in good health.

The chain links TRBV4-2 to TRBJ2-1; TRBD2 matches 9 bases. This CDR3 is 17 amino acids long. Germline V lookup: CDR1 LGHNA, CDR2 YNFKEQ. The ends lost 1 base at V and 6 bases at J; junction bases unmatched: 10. DNA of the CDR3: TGTGCCAGCAGCCAAGTCCCTATAGCGGGAGTTCGCAATGAGCAGTTCTTC. The encoded protein is CASSQVPIAGVRNEQFF.

This CDR3 is CASTDGYNEQFF. The CDR3 DNA reads as TGTGCCAGTACCGACGGTTACAATGAGCAGTTCTTC. This rearrangement joins TRBV19 to TRBJ2-1, with D uncertain. Germline V lookup: CDR1 LNHDA, CDR2 SQIVND (reference sequence). Trimming pared 7 bases from V and 4 bases from J, leaving 8 bases between. There are 12 residues in the CDR3.

The chain joins TRBV18 to TRBJ2-1, with D perhaps matching TRBD2 (5 bases). Germline CDR1 reads KGHSH; CDR2 reads LQKENI. The CDR3 is 16 residues long. V was clipped by 3 bases and J by 10 bases, with 22 bases between them. CDR3 bases: TGTGCCAGCTCACCCCCAACCTTAGGCACGGGGAAGGAGCAGTTCTTC. This translates into CASSPPTLGTGKEQFF.

This clone was seen just once. V is TRBV5-1 and J is TRBJ2-3; the D gene is possibly TRBD2 (5 bases). CDR3 length: 16 residues. Germline V gene data show CDR1 as SGHRS and CDR2 as YFSETQ. V lost 0 bases, J lost 5 bases, and 16 bases lay in between. The CDR3 here is CASSLERPGLRDTQYF. As DNA, the CDR3 is TGCGCCAGCAGCTTGGAGAGGCCGGGGTTAAGAGATACGCAGTATTTT.

The chain recombines TRBV10-3 with TRBJ1-2; D might be TRBD1 (6 bases). This CDR3 is 14 amino acids long. Germline V CDR1 and CDR2: ENHRY, SYGVKD. V was clipped by 6 bases and J by 3 bases, with 14 bases between them. The CDR3: CAIREQGSDYGYTF. The CDR3 nucleotides are TGTGCCATCAGGGAGCAGGGGAGTGACTATGGCTACACCTTC.

V usage is TRBV27 and J usage is TRBJ2-1; TRBD2 matches at 8 bases. V lost 6 bases to trimming and J lost 4 bases; unmatched junction nucleotides: 2. The CDR3 totals 13 residues. Per germline, CDR1 MNHEY and CDR2 SMNVEV (reference sequence). In DNA form, the CDR3 reads TGTGCCAGCAGGGCTAGCGGGTACAATGAGCAGTTCTTC. It specifies CASRASGYNEQFF.

V gene TRBV28 combines with J gene TRBJ2-1, with D maybe TRBD2 (5 bases). The V gene's germline CDR1 is MDHEN and CDR2 SYDVKM. Trimming took off 4 bases at V and 9 bases at J, with 10 bases between the two ends. The CDR3 is made up of 12 amino acids. The CDR3 DNA is TGTGCCAGCAGTTGGGGAGTGAGTGAGCAGTTCTTC. Its translation: CASSWGVSEQFF.

The chain uses TRBV10-3 and TRBJ1-2, with D possibly matching TRBD1 (6 bases). CDR1 and CDR2 from the germline V gene are ENHRY and SYGVKD. V was cut by 6 bases and J by 6 bases, with 11 bases left in between. There are 12 residues in the CDR3. CDR3 nucleotides: TGTGCCATCAGCGGTCACAGGGATGGCTACACCTTC. This encodes CAISGHRDGYTF.

The chain combines TRBV5-1 with TRBJ1-1, with D tentatively TRBD1 (6 bases). The germline gives CDR1 SGHRS, CDR2 YFSETQ. The CDR3 is 15 residues long. Trimming took 5 bases from V and 0 from J, leaving 14 bases between them. The CDR3 reads CASRPVGTLNTEAFF. In nucleotides, the CDR3 is TGCGCCAGCAGGCCTGTCGGGACACTGAACACTGAAGCTTTCTTT.

The chain links TRBV5-1 to TRBJ2-7; weak D call: TRBD2 (6 bases). This CDR3 contains 15 residues. V lost 2 bases to trimming and J lost 6 bases, with 18 bases between them. Germline CDR1 reads SGHRS; CDR2 reads YFSETQ. The CDR3 DNA reads as TGCGCCAGCAGCTTCGGAGGGCAATCCTTTGGCGAGCAGTACTTC. Translated: CASSFGGQSFGEQYF.